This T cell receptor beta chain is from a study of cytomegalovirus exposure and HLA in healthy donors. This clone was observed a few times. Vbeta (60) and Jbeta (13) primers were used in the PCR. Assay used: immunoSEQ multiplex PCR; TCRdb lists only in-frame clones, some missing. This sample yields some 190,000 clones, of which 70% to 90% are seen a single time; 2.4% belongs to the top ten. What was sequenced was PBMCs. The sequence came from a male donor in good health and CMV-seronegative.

The CDR3 reads CASSQVEVSEAFF. CDR3 DNA sequence: TGCGCCAGCAGCCAAGTTGAGGTTTCTGAAGCTTTCTTT. This rearrangement joins TRBV4-1 to TRBJ1-1; D gene uncertain. Germline V gene data show CDR1 as MGHRA and CDR2 as YSYEKL. V was shortened by 1 base and J by 6 bases, with 9 bases between the two germline ends. This CDR3 spans 13 amino acids.